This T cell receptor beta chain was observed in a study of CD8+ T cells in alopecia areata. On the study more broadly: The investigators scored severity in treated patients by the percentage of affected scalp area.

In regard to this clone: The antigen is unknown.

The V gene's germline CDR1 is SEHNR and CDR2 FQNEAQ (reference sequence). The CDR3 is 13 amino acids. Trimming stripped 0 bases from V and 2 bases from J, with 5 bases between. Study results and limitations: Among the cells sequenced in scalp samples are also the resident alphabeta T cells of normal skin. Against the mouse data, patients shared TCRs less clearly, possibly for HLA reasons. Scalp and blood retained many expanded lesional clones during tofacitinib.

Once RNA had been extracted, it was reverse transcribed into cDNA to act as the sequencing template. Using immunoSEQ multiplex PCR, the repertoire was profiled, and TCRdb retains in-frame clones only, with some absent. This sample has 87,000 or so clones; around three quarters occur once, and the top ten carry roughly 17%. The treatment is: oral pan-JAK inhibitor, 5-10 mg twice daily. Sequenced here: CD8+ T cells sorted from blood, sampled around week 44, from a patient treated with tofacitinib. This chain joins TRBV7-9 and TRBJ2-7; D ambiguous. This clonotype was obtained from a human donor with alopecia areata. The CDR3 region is CASSLAGTYEQYF. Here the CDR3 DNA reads TGTGCCAGCAGCTTAGCAGGGACCTACGAGCAGTACTTC.